This T cell receptor (beta chain) was recovered during a study of CD8+ T cells in alopecia areata (dated by TCRdb to 2016 to 2019). Turning to the overall study: Treated patients were enrolled in an open-label pilot trial of oral tofacitinib, 5 to 10 mg twice daily, for moderate-to-severe alopecia areata. RNA was extracted with the PAXgene miRNA kit for fixed scalp, the miRNeasy kit for PBMCs, and the RNeasy kit for mouse skin. Clonality in the scalp was compared among normal scalp (n=4), patchy alopecia areata scalp (n=8), and alopecia totalis/universalis scalp (n=8). Tofacitinib was given for 6 to 18 months, followed by 6 months of follow-up off drug to assess delayed response and recurrence. To study T cell clonal expansion in alopecia areata, the researchers applied high-throughput TCRbeta sequencing to both the C3H/HeJ mouse model and human patients. TCRbeta CDR3 regions were amplified by immunoSEQ multiplex PCR using 35 Vbeta forward and 13 Jbeta reverse primers. On the human side, TCRbeta sequencing was run on scalp tissue and on sorted CD4+ and CD8+ peripheral blood T cells from healthy controls and from alopecia areata patients with either patchy or totalis/universalis disease. Patients on tofacitinib were biopsied at baseline and after 4 and 24 weeks of treatment, and several of the patients also had a later scalp biopsy.

Libraries were prepared through the immunoSEQ multiplex PCR assay. RNA was extracted from all samples and reverse transcribed into cDNA as template for TCR sequencing. First-strand cDNA was synthesized with SuperScript III using a 2:1 mix of oligo-dT and random hexamers. Amplification bias was assessed with a synthetic immune receptor repertoire, and residual bias was removed computationally. The authors processed their data as follows. Raw reads were preprocessed for error removal, and CDR3 was defined according to IMGT conventions as running from the conserved cysteine to phenylalanine. Clonality was computed by normalizing Shannon entropy by log2 of the number of productive unique TCRs and subtracting the result from 1. Scalp TCRbeta sequences were cross-referenced with sorted blood CD4 and CD8 repertoires so that the CD4 or CD8 identity of scalp clones could be inferred. TCRdb limited this immuneACCESS table to in-frame rearrangements with V and J called. A share of clones is missing; checked studies link under half to unresolved V genes, and the rest is unexplained. Clone size and the V and J calls come from that table; the DNA yielded D and trimming. The sample contains about 160,000 clones, approximately 45% of them found a single time. About 6.3% of the sample comes from the top ten.

Broad study findings and their caveats: TCR sequences shared between patients were less clear than in mice, possibly partly because of HLA diversity in the patient population. Unlike mouse skin, where gammadelta T cells dominate, normal human skin contains resident alphabeta T cells that get sequenced too, which complicates analysis of the scalp TCR repertoire. Higher clonality and more expanded CD8+ clones were observed in lesional scalp than in normal scalp, particularly in alopecia totalis/universalis, a finding suggestive of antigenic drive.

In the case of this clone: This receptor's antigen is unknown. No base-level quality is on record; no much larger clone is a single base apart.

CDR3 length: 9 amino acids, cysteine to phenylalanine. The sequence is cut down to CDR3 DNA, 27 bases in frame from base 1. CDR1 SQVTM and CDR2 ANQGSEA were looked up in the germline V gene. Peripheral blood and lesional scalp punch biopsies were obtained from patients with alopecia areata. After PBMCs were isolated by density centrifugation and stained for CD3, CD4 and CD8, a FACSAria was used to sort CD4+ and CD8+ T cells. The sequenced sample was CD4+ T cells sorted from blood. This sequence originates from a human donor with alopecia areata. The chain joins TRBV29-1 to TRBJ2-7; a tentative D call is TRBD1 (5 bases match). The CDR3 region has the sequence CRTEYEQYF. The nucleotides are TGCAGGACAGAGTACGAGCAGTACTTC.